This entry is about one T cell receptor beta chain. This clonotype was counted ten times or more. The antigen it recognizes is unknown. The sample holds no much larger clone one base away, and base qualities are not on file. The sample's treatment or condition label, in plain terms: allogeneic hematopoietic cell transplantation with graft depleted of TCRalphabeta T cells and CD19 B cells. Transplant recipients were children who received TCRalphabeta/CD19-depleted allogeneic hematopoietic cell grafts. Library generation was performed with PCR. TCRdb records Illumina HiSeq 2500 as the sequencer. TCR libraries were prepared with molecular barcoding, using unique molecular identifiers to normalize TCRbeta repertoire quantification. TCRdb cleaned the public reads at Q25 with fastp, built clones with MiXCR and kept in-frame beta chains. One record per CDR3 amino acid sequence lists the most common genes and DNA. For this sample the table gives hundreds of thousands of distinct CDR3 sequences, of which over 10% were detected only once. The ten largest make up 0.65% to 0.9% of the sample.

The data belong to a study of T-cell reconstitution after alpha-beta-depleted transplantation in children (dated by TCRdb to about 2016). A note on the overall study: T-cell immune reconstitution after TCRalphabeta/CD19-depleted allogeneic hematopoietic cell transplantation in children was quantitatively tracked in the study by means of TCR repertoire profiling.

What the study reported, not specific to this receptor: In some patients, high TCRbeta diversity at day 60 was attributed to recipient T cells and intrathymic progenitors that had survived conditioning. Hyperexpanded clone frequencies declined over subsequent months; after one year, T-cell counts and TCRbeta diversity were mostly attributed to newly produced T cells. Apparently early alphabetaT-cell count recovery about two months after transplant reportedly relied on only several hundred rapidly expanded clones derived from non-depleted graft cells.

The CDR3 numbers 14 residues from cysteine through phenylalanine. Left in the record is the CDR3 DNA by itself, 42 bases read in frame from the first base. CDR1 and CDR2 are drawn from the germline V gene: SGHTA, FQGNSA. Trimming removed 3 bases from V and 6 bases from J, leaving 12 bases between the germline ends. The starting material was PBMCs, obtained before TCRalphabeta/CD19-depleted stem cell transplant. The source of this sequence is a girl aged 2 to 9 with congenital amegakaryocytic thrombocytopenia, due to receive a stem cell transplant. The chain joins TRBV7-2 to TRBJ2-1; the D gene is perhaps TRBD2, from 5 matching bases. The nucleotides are TGTGCCAGCAGCTTTGAACTAGTCTCCAATGAGCAGTTCTTC. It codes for CASSFELVSNEQFF.